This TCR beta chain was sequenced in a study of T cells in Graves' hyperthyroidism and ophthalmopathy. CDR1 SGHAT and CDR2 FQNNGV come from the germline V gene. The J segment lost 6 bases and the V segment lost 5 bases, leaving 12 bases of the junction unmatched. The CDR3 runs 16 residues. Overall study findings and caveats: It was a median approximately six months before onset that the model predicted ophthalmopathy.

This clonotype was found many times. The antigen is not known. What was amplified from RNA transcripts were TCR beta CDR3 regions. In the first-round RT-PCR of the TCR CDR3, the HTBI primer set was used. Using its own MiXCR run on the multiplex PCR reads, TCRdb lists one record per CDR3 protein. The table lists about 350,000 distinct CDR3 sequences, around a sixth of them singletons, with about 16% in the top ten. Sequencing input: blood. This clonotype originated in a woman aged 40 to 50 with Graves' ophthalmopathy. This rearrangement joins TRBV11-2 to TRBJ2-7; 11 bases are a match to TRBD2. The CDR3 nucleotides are TGTGCCAGCAGCGCAGATGGTAGCGGGAGGGCCACCGAGCAGTACTTC. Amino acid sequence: CASSADGSGRATEQYF.